One and the same sample provided the 32 T cell receptor beta chains below, sequenced in a study of shared clonotypes between healthy human individuals. Clones were sequenced by immunoSEQ multiplex PCR, and TCRdb holds only the in-frame ones, with some missing. The sample has some 2.4 million clones, roughly 93% seen once; the top ten hold 0.36%. Sequencing used naive CD4+ T cells from PBMCs. Subset described: CD45RA+ positively selected. The receptors here all came from a young man in good health. Some clones in this sample may be carry-over from other donors' samples.

V usage is TRBV10-3 and J usage is TRBJ1-1, with TRBD1 as a possible D gene (6 bases). Germline V gene lookup returns CDR1 ENHRY and CDR2 SYGVKD. V was pared by 8 bases and J by 0 bases, with 10 bases between. The CDR3 spans 13 residues. The CDR3 DNA reads as TGTGCCATCCAACAGGGACTGAACACTGAAGCTTTCTTT. This gives the protein CAIQQGLNTEAFF.

The chain has TRBV6-1 and TRBJ2-7; either TRBD1 or TRBD2 may supply D (5 bases each). Germline V CDR1 and CDR2: MNHNS, SASEGT. The CDR3 consists of 15 residues. Trimming took off 4 bases at V and 4 bases at J, with 17 bases between the two ends. The CDR3 sequence: CASSAPGRGPYEQYF. DNA of the CDR3: TGTGCCAGCAGTGCGCCGGGACGTGGCCCGTACGAGCAGTACTTC.

The gene calls are TRBV4-2 and TRBJ1-1; D perhaps matches TRBD1 (6 bases). The germline V gene encodes CDR1 LGHNA and CDR2 YNFKEQ. The CDR3 has 12 amino acids. Trimming stripped 0 bases from V and 8 bases from J, with 7 bases between. The DNA of the CDR3 is TGTGCCAGCAGCCAAGATAGGGGGGAAGCTTTCTTT. Translation gives CASSQDRGEAFF.

The chain has TRBV7-3 and TRBJ2-7; 14 bases fit TRBD2. V was clipped by 5 bases and J by 4 bases; unmatched bases: 10. Germline values: CDR1 SGHTA, CDR2 FQGTGA. The CDR3 totals 17 residues. DNA of the CDR3: TGTGCCAGCAGCCCCCATTCCGGGACTAGCGGGAGTTACGAGCAGTACTTC. Translating gives CASSPHSGTSGSYEQYF. Filled out from reference TRBV7-3 and TRBJ2-7, the complete variable domain reads GAGVSQTPSNKVTEKGKYVELRCDPISGHTALYWYRQSLGQGPEFLIYFQGTGAADDSGLPNDRFFAVRPEGSVSTLKIQRTERGDSAVYLCASSPHSGTSGSYEQYFGPGTRLTVT.

V usage is TRBV2 and J usage is TRBJ1-5; D not resolved. The CDR3 consists of 13 residues. Germline V gene lookup returns CDR1 SNHLY and CDR2 FYNNEI. Trimming left V 8 bases short and J 7 bases short, with 15 bases between. This chain's CDR3 is CASASRSGQPQHF. The CDR3, as DNA: TGTGCCAGCGCGTCGCGTTCGGGGCAGCCCCAGCATTTT.

The chain carries TRBV5-1 and TRBJ2-3, with 11 bases that match TRBD1. The CDR3 is 17 amino acids. Trimming at V came to 4 bases and at J to 5 bases, leaving 12 bases not matched to a gene. Germline-derived CDR1 and CDR2 are SGHRS and YFSETQ. DNA for the CDR3: TGCGCCAGCAGCCTCCCGCGGGGGGACAGGGGGAGAGATACGCAGTATTTT. Amino acids: CASSLPRGDRGRDTQYF.

The chain links TRBV9 to TRBJ2-7, with TRBD1 identical over 7 bases. The CDR3 is 14 residues long. CDR1 and CDR2 (germline): SGDLS, YYNGEE. Trimming took 3 bases from V and 2 from J; bases not matched to a gene: 5. DNA of the CDR3: TGTGCCAGCAGCGCTTACAGGGGCCCCTACGAGCAGTACTTC. Translating it yields CASSAYRGPYEQYF.

The genes are TRBV7-2 and TRBJ2-1; D perhaps matches TRBD2 (5 bases). Germline V gene sequence: CDR1 SGHTA, CDR2 FQGNSA. V was pared by 10 bases and J by 4 bases, with 8 bases between. There are 11 residues in the CDR3. The CDR3 region is CATGGYNEQFF. CDR3 nucleotides: TGTGCCACTGGAGGTTACAATGAGCAGTTCTTC.

The chain combines TRBV6-1 with TRBJ2-7; no reliable D call. This CDR3 is 14 amino acids long. In germline, CDR1 is MNHNS, CDR2 SASEGT. Trimming pared 6 bases from V and 4 bases from J, leaving 16 bases between. CDR3 sequence (DNA): TGTGCCAGCAGGAACATGGCTCGATCTTACGAGCAGTACTTC. This encodes CASRNMARSYEQYF.

The rearrangement joins TRBV28 to TRBJ2-1; D might be TRBD1 or TRBD2, each matching 5 bases. This CDR3 has 15 amino acids. The germline CDR1 and CDR2 sequences are MDHEN and SYDVKM. V was clipped by 5 bases and J by 6 bases, with 17 bases between them. In DNA, the CDR3 is TGTGCCAGCAGTGGGTCGGGGCGTTCTTTCAATGAGCAGTTCTTC. Translated: CASSGSGRSFNEQFF.

The chain uses TRBV12-2 and TRBJ2-7; TRBD2, the table's D call, lacks a check against the DNA. TRBV12-2 is designated a pseudogene. The CDR3 runs to 14 residues. The CDR3 sequence is CASRLSSGSHEQYF. The CDR3 region has the DNA TGTGCAAGTCGCTTATCTAGCGGGAGCCACGAGCAGTACTTC.

DNA of the CDR3: TGTGCCAGCAGCCCAGGGATTGGGCAGGGCGAGCAGTACTTC. It specifies CASSPGIGQGEQYF. The rearrangement links TRBV5-4 to TRBJ2-7; possibly TRBD1 for D (5 bases). Germline V gives CDR1 SGHNT, CDR2 YYREEE (reference sequence). Trimming removed 4 bases from V and 6 bases from J, with 17 bases in between. This CDR3 has 14 amino acids.

This sequence joins TRBV4-3 and TRBJ2-3, with 10 bases identical to TRBD2. Germline-derived CDR1 and CDR2 are LGHNA and YSLEER. This CDR3 region has 17 residues. V shed 4 bases, J shed 7 bases, and the junction held 14 bases outside the gene matches. The CDR3 bases are TGCGCCAGCAGCCCCGGACCGAGCGGGAGGGCCGGGAATACGCAGTATTTT. Its protein is CASSPGPSGRAGNTQYF.

This clone was counted once. The genes are TRBV15 and TRBJ2-7; D gene uncertain. The germline V gene encodes CDR1 LNHNV and CDR2 YYDKDF (reference sequence). This CDR3 contains 14 residues. V dropped 0 bases and J dropped 2 bases, with 8 bases sitting between them. As DNA, the CDR3 is TGTGCCACCAGCAGAGATCTGGGGACCTACGAGCAGTACTTC. It specifies CATSRDLGTYEQYF.

The chain couples TRBV7-2 to TRBJ2-7, with D possibly being TRBD1 or TRBD2 (5 bases each). Deletions cut 3 bases from V and 4 bases from J, with 16 bases between. CDR3 length equals 15 residues. The germline V gene encodes CDR1 SGHTA and CDR2 FQGNSA. The CDR3 coding sequence is TGTGCCAGCAGCTTTGGTTGGGGGTCGATTTACGAGCAGTACTTC. It encodes CASSFGWGSIYEQYF.

This clone was detected only a few times. The same CDR3 arises from other DNA sequences in this sample as well. The chain employs TRBV28 and TRBJ1-5, with unresolved D. The CDR3 length is 12 residues. The V gene lost 3 bases and the J gene lost 7 bases, with 7 bases spanning the gap. Per germline, CDR1 MDHEN and CDR2 SYDVKM. CDR3 nucleotide sequence: TGTGCCAGCAGTTTGGTTGCCCAGCCCCAGCATTTT. Protein product: CASSLVAQPQHF. The variable domain in full, completed from reference TRBV28 and TRBJ1-5, reads DVKVTQSSRYLVKRTGEKVFLECVQDMDHENMFWYRQDPGLGLRLIYFSYDVKMKEKGDIPEGYSVSREKKERFSLILESASTNQTSMYLCASSLVAQPQHFGDGTRLSIL.

This chain connects TRBV6-5 to TRBJ2-5; TRBD1 matches 8 bases. CDR1 and CDR2 from the germline V gene are MNHEY and SVGAGI. V lost 5 bases and J lost 5; bases outside the gene matches: 7. This CDR3 spans 14 amino acids. The CDR3 DNA reads TGTGCCAGCAGTCTCGGACAGGGCGGGGAGACCCAGTACTTC. It yields the protein CASSLGQGGETQYF.

The chain joins TRBV30 to TRBJ2-1; 12 bases match TRBD2. The germline gives CDR1 GTSNPN, CDR2 SVGIG (reference sequence). The V and J ends lost 4 bases and 7 bases, in that order; junction bases with no gene match: 2. The CDR3 is 13 residues long. This chain's CDR3 is CAWTGLAGNEQFF. DNA for the CDR3: TGTGCCTGGACAGGACTAGCGGGGAATGAGCAGTTCTTC.

V usage is TRBV7-8 and J usage is TRBJ2-2, with a tentative D call TRBD1 (6 bases). The ends were cut back, 5 bases at V and 7 bases at J, with 23 bases in the middle. CDR1 is SGHVS, CDR2 FQNEAQ, per germline. CDR3 length: 17 amino acids. In DNA, the CDR3 is TGTGCCAGCAGCCCTAGTGGGGGCCCCCTGCGAGTCGGGGAGCTGTTTTTT. Translation gives CASSPSGGPLRVGELFF.

The chain is built from TRBV5-4 and TRBJ2-2; either TRBD1 or TRBD2 may supply D (6 bases each). V lost 4 bases to trimming and J lost 7 bases, with 20 bases between them. Germline CDR1 reads SGHNT; CDR2 reads YYREEE (reference sequence). The CDR3 consists of 16 residues. The CDR3 sequence is CASSIKAGGEDGELFF. The CDR3, as DNA: TGTGCCAGCAGCATAAAGGCCGGGGGCGAGGACGGGGAGCTGTTTTTT. Supplemented by reference TRBV5-4 and TRBJ2-2, the full variable domain reads ETGVTQSPTHLIKTRGQQVTLRCSSQSGHNTVSWYQQALGQGPQFIFQYYREEENGRGNFPPRFSGLQFPNYSSELNVNALELDDSALYLCASSIKAGGEDGELFFGEGSRLTVL.

The J gene is TRBJ2-7, the V gene TRBV10-3; TRBD1 matches 11 bases. Germline loops: CDR1 ENHRY, CDR2 SYGVKD. V lost 4 bases, J lost 2 bases, and 7 bases stayed unmatched. CDR3 length: 16 amino acids. The CDR3 DNA reads TGTGCCATCAGTGGGGTCCCGGGACAGGGGGCCTACGAGCAGTACTTC. Translating gives CAISGVPGQGAYEQYF.

This clone was detected only once. The chain uses TRBV15 and TRBJ1-1; no clear D gene. Germline lookup yields CDR1 LNHNV and CDR2 YYDKDF (reference sequence). This CDR3 contains 12 residues. V lost 8 bases, J lost 0 bases, and 7 bases lay in between. As DNA, the CDR3 is TGTGCCACCGCCCGCATGAACACTGAAGCTTTCTTT. Amino acid sequence: CATARMNTEAFF.

About this clone itself: The same CDR3 arises from other DNA sequences in this sample as well. J is TRBJ2-3 and V is TRBV7-3, with a weak D call TRBD2 (6 bases). CDR1 is SGHTA, CDR2 FQGTGA, per germline. The CDR3 runs to 14 residues. V lost 1 base, J lost 3 bases, and 8 bases lay in between. The CDR3 DNA is TGTGCCAGCAGCTTAATGGCGGGAACAGATACGCAGTATTTT. This codes for CASSLMAGTDTQYF. Supplemented by reference TRBV7-3 and TRBJ2-3, the full variable domain reads GAGVSQTPSNKVTEKGKYVELRCDPISGHTALYWYRQSLGQGPEFLIYFQGTGAADDSGLPNDRFFAVRPEGSVSTLKIQRTERGDSAVYLCASSLMAGTDTQYFGPGTRLTVL.

V usage is TRBV5-1 and J usage is TRBJ2-3; D is ambiguous. V dropped 1 base and J dropped 8 bases, with 20 bases sitting between them. Germline CDR1 SGHRS, CDR2 YFSETQ. The CDR3 loop spans 16 amino acids. The CDR3 loop is CASSLPPRAAMGTQYF. In DNA form, the CDR3 reads TGCGCCAGCAGCTTGCCCCCCCGGGCCGCCATGGGTACGCAGTATTTT.

This rearrangement joins TRBV4-2 to TRBJ2-1; D is perhaps TRBD2 (6 bases). Between the trimmed V and J ends, which lost 1 base and 5 bases, there was a span of 12 bases. CDR1 is LGHNA and CDR2 is YNFKEQ in the germline V gene. The CDR3 is 15 residues long. The CDR3: CASSQAEGLNNEQFF. The CDR3 DNA sequence: TGTGCCAGCAGCCAAGCCGAAGGACTAAACAATGAGCAGTTCTTC.

V usage is TRBV6-1 and J usage is TRBJ2-1; 7 bases agree with TRBD1. With V trimmed by 6 bases and J by 2 bases, 4 bases remained unmatched. Germline CDR1 is MNHNS and CDR2 is SASEGT. This CDR3 has 14 amino acids. This chain's CDR3 is CASSGQVAYNEQFF. DNA of the CDR3: TGTGCCAGCAGCGGACAGGTAGCCTACAATGAGCAGTTCTTC.

Worth noting for this clone: Other DNA sequences in the same sample also yield this CDR3. This chain uses TRBV5-1 with TRBJ2-4; maybe TRBD1 (5 bases). CDR3 length equals 16 residues. V shed 0 bases and J shed 0 bases, with 10 bases lying between them. Germline values: CDR1 SGHRS, CDR2 YFSETQ. This chain's CDR3 is CASSLEAGLAKNIQYF. For the CDR3, the DNA is TGCGCCAGCAGCTTGGAAGCAGGGCTAGCCAAAAACATTCAGTACTTC.

The rearrangement uses TRBV28 and TRBJ2-5; the D is unclear. CDR1 and CDR2 from the germline V gene are MDHEN and SYDVKM. Trimming took off 1 base at V and 0 bases at J, with 9 bases between the two ends. The length of the CDR3 is 15 residues. CDR3 coding DNA: TGTGCCAGCAGTTTATTCTTTGGGGACCAAGAGACCCAGTACTTC. Translated, it gives CASSLFFGDQETQYF.

The chain joins TRBV9 to TRBJ2-4, with 9 bases matching TRBD2. V lost 3 bases, J lost 9 bases, and 7 bases stayed unmatched. Germline V CDR1 and CDR2: SGDLS, YYNGEE. The CDR3 has 14 residues. This chain's CDR3 is CASSEGRREGIQYF. In DNA, the CDR3 is TGTGCCAGCAGCGAGGGGCGGCGGGAGGGCATTCAGTACTTC.

The gene calls are TRBV5-4 and TRBJ2-1; 8 nucleotides align to TRBD2. J was trimmed by 2 bases and V by 0 bases; bases with no gene match: 1. Germline assignment: CDR1 SGHNT and CDR2 YYREEE (reference sequence). The CDR3 runs 15 residues. Here the CDR3 reads CASSLGGRPYNEQFF. DNA of the CDR3: TGTGCCAGCAGCTTGGGCGGGAGGCCCTACAATGAGCAGTTCTTC.

The table lists this clone with a few counts. This CDR3 is CAISDMSGGDGYTF. The CDR3 region has the DNA TGTGCCATCAGTGACATGTCGGGGGGCGATGGCTACACCTTC. V is TRBV10-3 and J is TRBJ1-2, with a tentative D call TRBD1 (6 bases). There are 14 residues in the CDR3. Germline lookup yields CDR1 ENHRY and CDR2 SYGVKD. V lost 3 bases and J lost 6, with 14 bases in between.

This chain connects TRBV5-1 to TRBJ2-1; 8 bases agree with TRBD2. CDR1 is SGHRS, CDR2 YFSETQ, per germline. V was clipped by 4 bases and J by 6 bases; unmatched bases: 15. The CDR3 consists of 17 residues. CDR3 sequence reads: CASSQAGGGLGTNEQFF. The CDR3 nucleotides read TGCGCCAGCAGCCAAGCGGGTGGGGGACTAGGGACCAATGAGCAGTTCTTC.